Presented here are 22 T cell receptor beta chains from one specimen sequenced in a study of blood T cell repertoires in COVID-19 (TCRdb year 2020). The library came from the immunoSEQ multiplex PCR assay. TCRdb carries this immuneACCESS record with in-frame sequences only. Its versions omit some clonotypes, under half of them owing to an unresolved V gene in the studies checked, with the rest unexplained. This sample gives about 59,000 clones in total; around 79% of them show up just once. The ten top clones hold 8.5% to 10% of the sample. Material for sequencing was peripheral blood. Receptor source: a human donor in a cohort sampled during active COVID-19.

The V call is TRBV28, the J call TRBJ2-7; 11 bases map to TRBD1. Trimming at V came to 8 bases and at J to 2 bases, leaving 14 bases not matched to a gene. CDR1 and CDR2 from the germline V gene are MDHEN and SYDVKM. This CDR3 is 17 amino acids long. The CDR3 DNA follows: TGTGCCAGCCGAGGGACAGGGGGACGGGAGGTTCCCTACGAGCAGTACTTC. This codes for CASRGTGGREVPYEQYF. The variable domain in full, with the rest retrieved from reference TRBV28 and TRBJ2-7, is DVKVTQSSRYLVKRTGEKVFLECVQDMDHENMFWYRQDPGLGLRLIYFSYDVKMKEKGDIPEGYSVSREKKERFSLILESASTNQTSMYLCASRGTGGREVPYEQYFGPGTRLTVT.

J is TRBJ2-1 and V is TRBV10-3; D may be TRBD1 (6 bases). CDR1 is ENHRY and CDR2 is SYGVKD in the germline V gene. V lost 6 bases and J 7 bases, leaving 7 bases between the germline ends. This CDR3 has 11 residues. CDR3 sequence reads: CAIRDRNEQFF. The CDR3 region has the DNA TGTGCCATCAGGGACAGAAATGAGCAGTTCTTC.

The chain employs TRBV24-1 and TRBJ1-3; a weak D match, TRBD1 (5 bases). The CDR3 is 16 residues long. V was trimmed by 7 bases and J by 2 bases, leaving 17 bases between them. CDR1 and CDR2 from the germline V gene are KGHDR and SFDVKD. CDR3 DNA sequence: TGTGCCACCAGCCACCCCCGGGGGGAGGCTGGAAACACCATATATTTT. This sequence encodes CATSHPRGEAGNTIYF.

This clone occurred once. The gene calls are TRBV9 and TRBJ2-2, with 10 bases fitting TRBD2. Germline V gene lookup returns CDR1 SGDLS and CDR2 YYNGEE. Trimming cost V 3 bases and J 4 bases; bases outside gene matches: 6. The CDR3 contains 16 residues. DNA of the CDR3: TGTGCCAGCAGCGGAGGGACTAGCGCTGGCACCGGGGAGCTGTTTTTT. Translating it yields CASSGGTSAGTGELFF.

The V call is TRBV19, the J call TRBJ1-1; tentatively, D is TRBD1 (6 bases). Germline CDR1 LNHDA, CDR2 SQIVND (reference sequence). V lost 5 bases and J lost 5, with 18 bases in between. The CDR3 runs to 15 residues. The CDR3 coding sequence is TGTGCCAGTAGTGCTCAGACAGGTGGGGAAACTGAAGCTTTCTTT. Its protein is CASSAQTGGETEAFF.

This clone was found a few times. The chain carries TRBV18 and TRBJ2-5; D uncertain. V was pared by 6 bases and J by 0 bases, with 5 bases between. Germline CDR1 and CDR2: KGHSH and LQKENI. This CDR3 has 12 amino acids. Here the CDR3 DNA reads TGTGCCAGCTCTCGGTACCAAGAGACCCAGTACTTC. This encodes CASSRYQETQYF. The full variable domain, rest sourced from reference TRBV18 and TRBJ2-5, is NAGVMQNPRHLVRRRGQEARLRCSPMKGHSHVYWYRQLPEEGLKFMVYLQKENIIDESGMPKERFSAEFPKEGPSILRIQQVVRGDSAAYFCASSRYQETQYFGPGTRLLVL.

The rearrangement uses TRBV5-6 and TRBJ2-1; 16 positions agree with TRBD2. Germline trimming cut 7 bases from V and 9 bases from J; bases unmatched to any gene: 16. The CDR3 runs to 18 residues. The germline gives CDR1 SGHDT, CDR2 YYEEEE. The CDR3 region has the DNA TGTGCCAGCTCCCGGGACAGGGAGGGACTAGCGGGAGGGGGTGAGCAGTTCTTC. Its translation is CASSRDREGLAGGGEQFF.

The table lists this clone with a count of one. The chain carries TRBV9 and TRBJ2-7; 7 bases match TRBD1. Germline loops: CDR1 SGDLS, CDR2 YYNGEE. The CDR3 consists of 17 residues. Trimming removed 4 bases from V and 1 base from J; junction bases left unmatched: 14. The CDR3 DNA is TGTGCCAGCAGCCTCACCGCCGGGACAGTGGGTTCCTACGAGCAGTACTTC. Protein sequence: CASSLTAGTVGSYEQYF.

The V call is TRBV12-3 or TRBV12-4, the J call TRBJ1-2; 7 bases fit TRBD1. This CDR3 contains 13 residues. V gave up 6 bases and J gave up 4 bases; unmatched junction bases: 5. The CDR3: CASRLGGAYGYTF. In DNA, the CDR3 is TGTGCCAGCAGACTAGGGGGCGCCTATGGCTACACCTTC.

The genes are TRBV6-4 and TRBJ2-3; TRBD2 might be the D (6 bases). The CDR3 consists of 11 residues. CDR1 and CDR2 from the germline V gene are MRHNA and SNTAGT. Trimming removed 10 bases at V and 4 bases at J, with 9 bases between. CDR3 DNA sequence: TGTGCCACCTCTAGCGCAGATACGCAGTATTTT. Encoded protein: CATSSADTQYF.

The CDR3 bases are TGTGCCAGCAGTTCATTGGACAGGGACGAACGGGATACGCAGTATTTT. Translation: CASSSLDRDERDTQYF. The chain is built from TRBV7-9 and TRBJ2-3; TRBD1 matches at 8 bases. Losses at the gene ends were 6 bases for V and 6 bases for J; bases not matched to a gene: 14. This CDR3 spans 16 amino acids. Per germline, CDR1 SEHNR and CDR2 FQNEAQ (reference sequence). Full variable domain (missing parts from reference TRBV7-9 and TRBJ2-3): DTGVSQNPRHKITKRGQNVTFRCDPISEHNRLYWYRQTLGQGPEFLTYFQNEAQLEKSRLLSDRFSAERPKGSFSTLEIQRTEQGDSAMYLCASSSLDRDERDTQYFGPGTRLTVL.

The chain uses TRBV6-2 or TRBV6-3 and TRBJ2-1; 9 nucleotides agree with TRBD2. Germline trimming cut 0 bases from V and 3 bases from J; bases unmatched to any gene: 6. Germline CDR1 MNHEY, CDR2 SVGEGT. The CDR3 totals 17 residues. CDR3 in amino acids: CASSYSSGRGIYNEQFF. The CDR3 bases are TGTGCCAGCAGTTACTCTAGCGGGAGAGGTATCTACAATGAGCAGTTCTTC.

The rearrangement uses TRBV4-2 and TRBJ2-3; 9 nucleotides match TRBD2. Germline assignment: CDR1 LGHNA and CDR2 YNFKEQ. This CDR3 is built from 15 residues. V gave up 1 base and J gave up 8 bases; unmatched junction bases: 7. The CDR3 DNA is TGTGCCAGCAGCCAAGGGCTAGCGGGATTACCTACGCAGTATTTT. This translates into CASSQGLAGLPTQYF.

This chain links TRBV9 with TRBJ1-2; D is perhaps TRBD1 (6 bases). This CDR3 has 15 residues. CDR1 and CDR2 (germline): SGDLS, YYNGEE. V shed 0 bases and J shed 8 bases, with 17 bases lying between them. The CDR3 reads CASSVGTGTSQGYTF. The CDR3, as DNA: TGTGCCAGCAGCGTAGGAACAGGGACATCTCAAGGCTACACCTTC. Full variable domain (missing parts from reference TRBV9 and TRBJ1-2): DSGVTQTPKHLITATGQRVTLRCSPRSGDLSVYWYQQSLDQGLQFLIQYYNGEERAKGNILERFSAQQFPDLHSELNLSSLELGDSALYFCASSVGTGTSQGYTFGSGTRLTVV.

This clone has more than one count but fewer than ten. J is TRBJ2-2 and V is TRBV24-1; TRBD2 agrees at 10 bases. Germline-derived CDR1 and CDR2 are KGHDR and SFDVKD. Trimming at V came to 2 bases and at J to 6 bases, leaving 5 bases not matched to a gene. The CDR3 runs 16 residues. CDR3 coding DNA: TGTGCCACCAGTGATTGGTCTAGCGGGAGCCCCGGGGAGCTGTTTTTT. The encoded protein is CATSDWSSGSPGELFF.

This chain connects TRBV10-3 to TRBJ2-7; D might be TRBD2 (5 bases). V lost 1 base to trimming and J lost 2 bases, with 15 bases between them. Germline assignment: CDR1 ENHRY and CDR2 SYGVKD. This CDR3 comprises 16 residues. Here the CDR3 reads CAISELRGQDPYEQYF. DNA for the CDR3: TGTGCCATCAGTGAGTTAAGAGGGCAGGACCCCTACGAGCAGTACTTC.

The chain has TRBV19 and TRBJ1-4; D gene uncertain. The CDR3 spans 15 residues. Germline V CDR1 and CDR2: LNHDA, SQIVND (reference sequence). The V end was cut by 5 bases, the J end by 2 bases, with 12 bases between. The DNA of the CDR3 is TGTGCCAGTAGTGTCGAAGTGGGCACTAATGAAAAACTGTTTTTT. Translation gives CASSVEVGTNEKLFF. Looking up the rest from reference TRBV19 and TRBJ1-4 gives the full variable domain: DGGITQSPKYLFRKEGQNVTLSCEQNLNHDAMYWYRQDPGQGLRLIYYSQIVNDFQKGDIAEGYSVSREKKESFPLTVTSAQKNPTAFYLCASSVEVGTNEKLFFGSGTQLSVL.

This chain links TRBV29-1 with TRBJ1-3, with D tentatively TRBD1 (5 bases). The V end lost 6 bases, the J end lost 7 bases, and 19 bases lay between the germline ends. Germline V gene data show CDR1 as SQVTM and CDR2 as ANQGSEA. This CDR3 spans 14 amino acids. The CDR3 DNA sequence: TGCAGCGTGGTCGACAGCCGGAGGGGTAACACCATATATTTT. Amino acids: CSVVDSRRGNTIYF. The full variable domain, its missing parts supplied by reference TRBV29-1 and TRBJ1-3, is SAVISQKPSRDICQRGTSLTIQCQVDSQVTMMFWYRQQPGQSLTLIATANQGSEATYESGFVIDKFPISRPNLTFSTLTVSNMSPEDSSIYLCSVVDSRRGNTIYFGEGSWLTVV.

The chain carries TRBV5-1 and TRBJ2-7, with a tentative D call TRBD2 (6 bases). Trimming shortened V by 0 bases and J by 3 bases, and 16 bases separated the two germline ends. CDR3 length: 16 amino acids. Germline V gives CDR1 SGHRS, CDR2 YFSETQ. In DNA form, the CDR3 reads TGCGCCAGCAGCTTGGGGCGTTCCCGGGAGAACTACGAGCAGTACTTC. Amino acids: CASSLGRSRENYEQYF.

The genes are TRBV7-9 and TRBJ2-1, with D tentatively TRBD1 (6 bases). The germline V and J ends were trimmed by 3 bases and 7 bases, with 19 bases remaining between them. The CDR3 has 16 residues. Germline CDR1 and CDR2: SEHNR and FQNEAQ (reference sequence). The CDR3 here is CASSFLVGAGGNEQFF. For the CDR3, the DNA is TGTGCCAGCAGCTTCCTGGTGGGGGCCGGTGGAAATGAGCAGTTCTTC.

The V gene is TRBV19, the J gene TRBJ2-7; TRBD2 might be the D (5 bases). Germline CDR1 reads LNHDA; CDR2 reads SQIVND (reference sequence). The germline V and J ends were trimmed by 7 bases and 3 bases, with 13 bases remaining between them. The CDR3 is 13 amino acids. The CDR3, as DNA: TGTGCCAGTACCCCCGAAGGAGGCTACGAGCAGTACTTC. Protein sequence: CASTPEGGYEQYF.

The V gene is TRBV19, the J gene TRBJ2-2, with 9 positions matching TRBD1. This CDR3 has 13 amino acids. Germline lookup yields CDR1 LNHDA and CDR2 SQIVND (reference sequence). The V gene end was trimmed by 3 bases and the J gene end by 9 bases; junction bases not matched to a gene: 2. For the CDR3, the DNA is TGTGCCAGTAGTATGGGACAGGGATGGGAGCTGTTTTTT. This sequence encodes CASSMGQGWELFF. Based on the CDR3 plus reference TRBV19 and TRBJ2-2, the full variable domain is DGGITQSPKYLFRKEGQNVTLSCEQNLNHDAMYWYRQDPGQGLRLIYYSQIVNDFQKGDIAEGYSVSREKKESFPLTVTSAQKNPTAFYLCASSMGQGWELFFGEGSRLTVL.